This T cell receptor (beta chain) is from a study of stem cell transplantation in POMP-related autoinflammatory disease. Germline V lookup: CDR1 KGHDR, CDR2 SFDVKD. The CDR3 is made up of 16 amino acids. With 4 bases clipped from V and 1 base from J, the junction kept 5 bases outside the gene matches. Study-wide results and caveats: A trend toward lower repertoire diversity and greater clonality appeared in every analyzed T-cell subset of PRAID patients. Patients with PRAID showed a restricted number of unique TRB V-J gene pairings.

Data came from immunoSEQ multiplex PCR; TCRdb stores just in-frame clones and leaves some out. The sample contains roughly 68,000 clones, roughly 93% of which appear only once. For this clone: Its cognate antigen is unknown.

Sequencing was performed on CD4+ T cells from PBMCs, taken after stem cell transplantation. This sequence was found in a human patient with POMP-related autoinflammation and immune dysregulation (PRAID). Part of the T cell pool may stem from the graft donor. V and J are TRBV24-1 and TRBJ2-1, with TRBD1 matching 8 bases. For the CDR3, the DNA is TGTGCCACCAGTGACCAGACAGGGGATTCCTACAATGAGCAGTTCTTC. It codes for CATSDQTGDSYNEQFF.